Listed below are T cell receptor beta chains from one sample, sequenced in a study of regulatory T cells in long-lasting Graves disease. TCRdb fed the multiplex PCR reads into MiXCR, producing one record per CDR3 protein. The table includes some 560,000 distinct CDR3 sequences, about 16% detected once. Another study also made use of these data, one on T cells in Graves' hyperthyroidism and ophthalmopathy.

Sequenced material: peripheral blood mononuclear cells (PBMCs), taken at new diagnosis, from a patient treated with antithyroid drugs. Receptors were obtained from a woman aged 35-60 years with Graves disease. The CDR3 runs from the conserved cysteine through the conserved F or W. Expanded clones are given a class, and other clones once, few, many or no size at all.

v_gene	abundance	j_gene	CDR3aa
TRBV15	NA	TRBJ1-2	CATSRDPEGGYYGYTF
TRBV25-1	NA	TRBJ2-1	CASSESGRYNEQFF
TRBV20-1	many	TRBJ2-5	CSARGTSKETQYF
TRBV12-3/TRBV12-4	many	TRBJ2-4	CASSLGQENIQYF
TRBV3-1	many	TRBJ2-7	CASSYGREQYF
TRBV5-1	few	TRBJ1-3	CASSLVFQGGGNTIYF
TRBV7-2	few	TRBJ2-3	CASSSTGGYTQYF
TRBV13	many	TRBJ2-4	CASSLGVTKNIQYF
TRBV30	many	TRBJ1-2	CAWTRSPTYGYTF
TRBV10-3	few	TRBJ1-1	CAIGSGGGNTEAFF
TRBV7-2	few	TRBJ1-1	CASSLRSRAGSPNTEAFF
TRBV6-1	NA	TRBJ2-3	CASMPWEVITDTQYF
TRBV10-2	NA	TRBJ2-3	CASGTGMMDTQYF
TRBV18	many	TRBJ1-2	CASSPPTGGYTF
TRBV3-1	NA	TRBJ1-6	CASSQAGGHSPLHF
TRBV30	few	TRBJ2-7	CAWSVGLAIDEQYF
TRBV29-1	few	TRBJ2-3	CSVDRTPGLAGDTQYF
TRBV28	NA	TRBJ2-5	CASSPGGGGFTETQYF
TRBV19	few	TRBJ1-5	CASSLGQYPNQPQHF
TRBV5-1	few	TRBJ2-1	CASSFNRAAEQFF
TRBV2	many	TRBJ1-6	CATTIAPNSPLHF
TRBV5-1	NA	TRBJ1-6	CASGRESSYNSPLHF
TRBV20-1	many	TRBJ2-2	CSGHYANTGELFF
TRBV2	many	TRBJ2-5	CASRLAGGQETQYF